The 14 T cell receptor beta chains listed next were all sequenced from one sample in a study of blood T cell repertoires in COVID-19. Some clones are missing from TCRdb's copy, which holds only in-frame ones; the method was immunoSEQ multiplex PCR. The data contain roughly 150,000 clones, approximately 80% of them singletons. Sequencing was done on a sample of peripheral blood. The receptors shown here come from a man aged 55-75 years who had recovered from COVID-19.

Of note for this clone: At one end the junction does not follow the germline gene, possibly because of a read error. The chain uses TRBV18 and TRBJ2-5; 8 bases are shared with TRBD1. The germline CDR1 and CDR2 sequences are KGHSH and LQKENI. The CDR3 consists of 17 residues. In DNA form, the CDR3 reads TGTGCCAGCTCCCCACGCACAATTTCAGGGGGCTCGGAGACCCAGTACTTC. Its protein product is CASSPRTISGGSETQYF. Drawing the rest from reference TRBV18 and TRBJ2-5, the complete variable domain is NAGVMQNPRHLVRRRGQEARLRCSPMKGHSHVYWYRQLPEEGLKFMVYLQKENIIDESGMPKERFSAEFPKEGPSILRIQQVVRGDSAAYFCASSPRTISGGSETQYFGPGTRLLVL.

This sequence joins TRBV5-1 and TRBJ2-1; perhaps TRBD2 as D (7 bases). Germline loops: CDR1 SGHRS, CDR2 YFSETQ. This CDR3 comprises 13 residues. V was cut by 9 bases and J by 6 bases, with 16 bases left in between. In DNA form, the CDR3 reads TGCGCCACCTCGGGGGGCAGTTTCAATGAGCAGTTCTTC. It translates to CATSGGSFNEQFF.

The J gene is TRBJ2-7, the V gene TRBV3-1 (or the pseudogene TRBV3-2), with D possibly being TRBD2 (5 bases). Germline CDR1 is LGHDT and CDR2 is YNNKEL (reference sequence). The CDR3 is 14 amino acids. V dropped 3 bases and J dropped 1 base, with 10 bases sitting between them. The CDR3 DNA follows: TGTGCCAGCAGCCAGGGAGCGGTATCCTACGAGCAGTACTTC. Protein: CASSQGAVSYEQYF.

CDR3 sequence (DNA): TGTGCCAGCAGCCTTGCCGGGGTTCAGAATGAAAAACTGTTTTTT. Residues: CASSLAGVQNEKLFF. The V gene is TRBV5-4, the J gene TRBJ1-4; no firm D call. This CDR3 region has 15 residues. Germline CDR1 reads SGHNT; CDR2 reads YYREEE (reference sequence). V shed 4 bases and J shed 5 bases, with 15 bases lying between them. The full variable domain, completed using reference TRBV5-4 and TRBJ1-4, is ETGVTQSPTHLIKTRGQQVTLRCSSQSGHNTVSWYQQALGQGPQFIFQYYREEENGRGNFPPRFSGLQFPNYSSELNVNALELDDSALYLCASSLAGVQNEKLFFGSGTQLSVL.

The genes are TRBV7-2 and TRBJ1-5, with a possible D match to TRBD1 (6 bases). Germline loops: CDR1 SGHTA, CDR2 FQGNSA. The ends were cut back, 3 bases at V and 7 bases at J, with 16 bases in the middle. This CDR3 region has 15 residues. The CDR3: CASSFIQGKGQPQHF. CDR3 coding DNA: TGTGCCAGCAGCTTTATACAGGGAAAAGGACAGCCCCAGCATTTT.

This clone turned up a few times. The chain has TRBV28 and TRBJ2-4, with TRBD1 as a possible D gene (6 bases). Trimming left V 4 bases short and J 3 bases short, with 22 bases between. The germline V gene has CDR1 MDHEN and CDR2 SYDVKM. The CDR3 runs to 18 residues. The CDR3 DNA sequence: TGTGCCAGCAGTTGGCGCCGGGACACCCTCATGGGCAAAAACATTCAGTACTTC. Translation: CASSWRRDTLMGKNIQYF.

The chain links TRBV9 to TRBJ1-1, with D hard to call. The germline V and J ends were trimmed by 4 bases and 3 bases, with 19 bases remaining between them. The length of the CDR3 is 16 residues. CDR1 and CDR2 from the germline V gene are SGDLS and YYNGEE. The CDR3, as DNA: TGTGCCAGCAGCCCCCTCGGTGAGGCGGGTTACACTGAAGCTTTCTTT. Amino acids: CASSPLGEAGYTEAFF.

The chain couples TRBV6-2 or TRBV6-3 to TRBJ2-2; 10 bases fit TRBD2. The CDR3 runs 15 residues. Losses at the gene ends were 4 bases for V and 2 bases for J; bases not matched to a gene: 1. The germline V gene has CDR1 MNHEY and CDR2 SVGEGT. In DNA form, the CDR3 reads TGTGCCAGCAGTTGGACTAGCGGAAACACCGGGGAGCTGTTTTTT. This translates into CASSWTSGNTGELFF.

This clone was picked up one time. The V and J genes are TRBV29-1 and TRBJ2-4, with 7 positions matching TRBD2. In germline, CDR1 is SQVTM, CDR2 ANQGSEA. The V and J ends lost 2 bases and 7 bases, in that order; junction bases with no gene match: 5. The CDR3 length is 13 residues. The CDR3: CSVEWAGANIQYF. The CDR3 region has the DNA TGCAGCGTTGAATGGGCGGGAGCGAACATTCAGTACTTC.

The J gene is TRBJ2-7, the V gene TRBV4-3; D ambiguous. Trimming cost V 4 bases and J 3 bases, with 10 bases left between them. The germline V gene has CDR1 LGHNA and CDR2 YSLEER. CDR3 length equals 13 residues. The CDR3 DNA reads as TGCGCCAGCAGCCCCTCCCGAGGCTACGAGCAGTACTTC. Translation gives CASSPSRGYEQYF.

The chain joins TRBV4-3 to TRBJ2-1; 9 positions match TRBD1. The CDR3 is 21 residues long. Losses at the gene ends were 0 bases for V and 4 bases for J; bases not matched to a gene: 19. Germline-derived CDR1 and CDR2 are LGHNA and YSLEER. The CDR3 reads CASSQEGPGQGILATYNEQFF. The DNA of the CDR3 is TGCGCCAGCAGCCAAGAAGGGCCGGGACAGGGAATACTAGCGACTTACAATGAGCAGTTCTTC.

The chain uses TRBV2 and TRBJ1-2; possible D gene TRBD1, 6 bases. V was trimmed by 3 bases and J by 2 bases, leaving 16 bases between them. Germline assignment: CDR1 SNHLY and CDR2 FYNNEI. The CDR3 consists of 16 residues. The CDR3 nucleotides are TGTGCCAGCAGTGAGACAGGCCCCGAGGGGAACTATGGCTACACCTTC. It codes for CASSETGPEGNYGYTF.

The chain carries TRBV28 and TRBJ2-5; TRBD2 is a possible D gene (5 bases). Germline CDR1 is MDHEN and CDR2 is SYDVKM. The CDR3 length is 16 residues. Trimming cost V 5 bases and J 2 bases, with 18 bases left between them. This chain's CDR3 is CASSQRRGSNQETQYF. In nucleotides, the CDR3 is TGTGCCAGCAGTCAGCGGAGAGGGAGTAATCAAGAGACCCAGTACTTC.

This chain links TRBV5-5 with TRBJ1-3, with 8 bases identical to TRBD1. Germline CDR1 is SGHKS and CDR2 is YYEKEE (reference sequence). V lost 3 bases and J lost 4; bases outside the gene matches: 6. This CDR3 is 15 amino acids long. In nucleotides, the CDR3 is TGTGCCAGCAGCTCCTTGGACAGGGTCGGAAACACCATATATTTT. Translated: CASSSLDRVGNTIYF.